This T cell receptor (beta chain) was sequenced during a study of cytomegalovirus exposure and HLA in healthy donors. Overall study: Out of 170 million or so T cells, an earlier analysis found some 110 million unique TCR beta sequences in total. Approximately 85 million unique TCRs from HLA-typed donors were held in an early data release. Regarding the study as a whole: A later analysis showed TCR association rates differing by HLA locus, peaking at DRB1 and lowest at HLA-C. The authors later found most CMV-associated TCR beta chains appeared HLA-restricted.

Germline CDR1 KGHSH, CDR2 LQKENI. The CDR3 covers 19 residues. The junction had 16 bases not matched to a gene; V was cut back by 3 bases and J by 4 bases. The PCR contained 60 Vbeta and 13 Jbeta primers. The assay was immunoSEQ multiplex PCR, and TCRdb's table has in-frame clones only and misses some. Of around 150,000 clones in the sample, approximately 85% were seen once. Regarding this clone: The antigen is unknown.

This clonotype originated in a girl aged 2 to 9 in good health and CMV-seropositive. Sequenced sample: PBMCs. V gene TRBV18 combines with J gene TRBJ1-1; 11 bases are a match to TRBD1. CDR3 protein: CASSPNYPGQGVVSTEAFF. As DNA, the CDR3 is TGTGCCAGCTCACCGAATTATCCGGGACAGGGGGTCGTTAGCACTGAAGCTTTCTTT.